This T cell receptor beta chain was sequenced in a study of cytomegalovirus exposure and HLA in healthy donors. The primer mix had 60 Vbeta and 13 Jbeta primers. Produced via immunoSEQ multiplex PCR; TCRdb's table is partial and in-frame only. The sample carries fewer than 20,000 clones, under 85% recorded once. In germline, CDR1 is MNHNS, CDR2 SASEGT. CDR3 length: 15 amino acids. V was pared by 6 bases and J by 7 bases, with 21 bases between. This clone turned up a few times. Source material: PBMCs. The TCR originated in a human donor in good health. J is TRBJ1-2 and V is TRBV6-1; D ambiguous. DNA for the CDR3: TGTGCCAGCAGCCCAAAATCGACCATGGGAGGTGGCTACACCTTC. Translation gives CASSPKSTMGGGYTF.